Presented here are 13 T cell receptor beta chains from one specimen sequenced in a study of human T cells and chemical hapten exposure. Documented time point: patch test 1, 2 weeks after DPC sensitization. Regarding treatment: therapeutic diphenylcyclopropenone sensitization with weekly scalp DPC. TCRdb fed the RACE reads into MiXCR, producing one record per CDR3 protein. This sample has some 200,000 distinct CDR3 sequences, with around 22% found just once. The sample consisted of whole blood, taken in connection with sensitization to the hapten diphenylcyclopropenone (DPC). The origin of the receptors is a woman aged 45-60 years with alopecia areata. Some clones in this sample may be carry-over from other donors' samples.

CDR3 nucleotides: TGTGCCAGCAGCCGGGGGGGAGGACTAAACTACGAGCAGTACTTC. The encoded protein is CASSRGGGLNYEQYF. The chain employs TRBV3-1 and TRBJ2-7, with 7 bases aligning to TRBD2. Germline assignment: CDR1 LGHDT and CDR2 YNNKEL (reference sequence). CDR3 length: 15 residues. The V and J ends lost 4 bases and 3 bases, in that order; junction bases with no gene match: 9.

This chain links TRBV6-5 with TRBJ2-2, with D possibly being TRBD1 or TRBD2 (6 bases each). Trimming cost V 7 bases and J 5 bases, with 20 bases left between them. Germline loops: CDR1 MNHEY, CDR2 SVGAGI. CDR3 length: 16 residues. CDR3 coding DNA: TGTGCCAGCACCCGTACCGGAGGGGGGCGGACCGGGGAGCTGTTTTTT. Translation: CASTRTGGGRTGELFF.

This clonotype was seen a handful of times. DNA of the CDR3: TGTGCCAGCAGCACAGACCCGAGCTCCTACAATGAGCAGTTCTTC. Its protein is CASSTDPSSYNEQFF. The chain carries TRBV5-4 and TRBJ2-1; D remains ambiguous. The CDR3 loop spans 15 amino acids. Trimming left V 4 bases short and J 0 bases short, with 11 bases between. Germline V gene data show CDR1 as SGHNT and CDR2 as YYREEE (reference sequence).

V gene TRBV5-1 combines with J gene TRBJ1-2, with D perhaps TRBD1 (5 bases). The germline V and J ends were trimmed by 2 bases and 7 bases, with 12 bases remaining between them. CDR3 length: 13 amino acids. Per the germline V gene, CDR1 is SGHRS and CDR2 is YFSETQ. CDR3 sequence: CASSLQAQTGYTF. CDR3 nucleotide sequence: TGCGCCAGCAGCTTACAGGCCCAGACTGGCTACACCTTC.

The sample holds a few counts of this clonotype. A junction boundary mismatches the germline segment, possibly from a read error. The rearrangement uses TRBV7-7 and TRBJ2-1; possibly TRBD1 for D (6 bases). The CDR3 covers 14 residues. Per germline, CDR1 SSHAT and CDR2 FNYEAQ (reference sequence). CDR3 nucleotide sequence: TGTGCTAGCAGCTTAGGGGGAGACGGGACTGAGCAGTTCTTC. It translates to CASSLGGDGTEQFF.

This clonotype showed up just a few times. The chain has TRBV5-1 and TRBJ2-5, with 9 bases that match TRBD2. The CDR3 spans 16 residues. CDR1 is SGHRS, CDR2 YFSETQ, per germline. Trimming at V came to 1 base and at J to 5 bases, leaving 9 bases not matched to a gene. This CDR3 is CASSLFGSGRDETQYF. The CDR3 DNA is TGCGCCAGCAGCTTGTTCGGTAGCGGGAGAGATGAGACCCAGTACTTC.

The chain is built from TRBV2 and TRBJ1-1; a weak D match, TRBD1 (5 bases). V lost 6 bases and J 1 base, leaving 12 bases between the germline ends. The CDR3 runs 14 residues. Germline CDR1 and CDR2: SNHLY and FYNNEI. CDR3 sequence (DNA): TGTGCCAGCAGATCGTCCCAGGGGAACACTGAAGCTTTCTTT. Translation: CASRSSQGNTEAFF.

The gene calls are TRBV10-2 and TRBJ2-7; 9 bases are a match to TRBD1. Per the germline V gene, CDR1 is WSHSY and CDR2 is SAAADI. The CDR3 runs to 16 residues. After removal of 5 bases from V and 6 bases from J, the junction contained 14 bases not matched to a gene. CDR3 sequence: CASSRGQGRGASEQYF. CDR3 DNA: TGCGCCAGCAGTCGGGGACAGGGAAGGGGGGCTTCCGAGCAGTACTTC.

This chain connects TRBV25-1 to TRBJ1-2; 9 bases are a match to TRBD1. V was pared by 4 bases and J by 5 bases, with 5 bases of the junction left unmatched. Germline V gene data show CDR1 as MGHDK and CDR2 as SYGVNS. This CDR3 contains 14 residues. CDR3 sequence (DNA): TGTGCCAGCAGTGGAGGACAGGGGATGTATGGCTACACCTTC. Protein sequence: CASSGGQGMYGYTF.

V and J are TRBV7-9 and TRBJ2-7; TRBD2 might be the D (6 bases). Deletions cut 4 bases from V and 0 bases from J, with 22 bases between. CDR3 length: 18 amino acids. Germline CDR1 SEHNR, CDR2 FQNEAQ (reference sequence). CDR3 bases: TGTGCCAGCAGCTCCCCTCCCAGGGACTCGTTTTTCTCCTACGAGCAGTACTTC. Translating gives CASSSPPRDSFFSYEQYF.

The chain is built from TRBV6-1 and TRBJ2-5, with TRBD1 matching 7 bases. V lost 4 bases and J lost 1; bases outside the gene matches: 6. This CDR3 spans 15 amino acids. The V gene's germline CDR1 is MNHNS and CDR2 SASEGT. The CDR3 nucleotides read TGTGCCAGCAGTGTGACAGGGATTTTCCAAGAGACCCAGTACTTC. Translated: CASSVTGIFQETQYF.

In this sample, this clonotype turned up a few times. A read error may account for a junction end that differs from germline. V and J are TRBV2 and TRBJ2-1; D is perhaps TRBD2 (6 bases). Looked up from germline, CDR1 is SNHLY and CDR2 is FYNNEI. The CDR3 covers 11 residues. The CDR3 bases are TGTGCCAGCAGTGAATGGGGGGAGTGGATCTTC. It is translated as CASSEWGEWIF.

The chain combines TRBV12-3 or TRBV12-4 with TRBJ2-7; D uncertain. This CDR3 spans 12 amino acids. Trimming took 7 bases from V and 0 from J, leaving 7 bases between them. CDR3 sequence: CASTLGSYEQYF. CDR3 coding DNA: TGTGCCAGCACCCTAGGCTCCTACGAGCAGTACTTC.